Shown below are 29 T cell receptor beta chains from a single sample sequenced in a study of shared clonotypes between healthy human individuals. Here immunoSEQ multiplex PCR was the method, and the copy in TCRdb shows in-frame clones only, minus some. The data show about 2.3 million clones, over 85% seen once. Input material: naive CD4+ T cells from PBMCs. Subset in this sample: CD45RA+ positively selected. The receptors were gathered from a man in his late teens or twenties in good health. Some clones in this sample may be carry-over from other donors' samples.

V gene TRBV5-8 combines with J gene TRBJ2-7, with 11 bases that match TRBD1. Germline V gene lookup returns CDR1 SGHTS and CDR2 YDEGEE. This CDR3 has 14 residues. Trimming cost V 0 bases and J 5 bases; bases outside gene matches: 1. The chain's CDR3 is CASSLGTGGDEQYF. The CDR3 nucleotides read TGTGCCAGCAGCTTGGGGACAGGGGGCGACGAGCAGTACTTC.

The chain links TRBV10-3 to TRBJ2-1; 8 positions agree with TRBD2. The CDR3 extends over 17 amino acids. The V gene end was trimmed by 6 bases and the J gene end by 0 bases; junction bases not matched to a gene: 10. Germline CDR1 ENHRY, CDR2 SYGVKD. For the CDR3, the DNA is TGTGCCATCAGCGGTCTAGGGAGCGGGAGCTCCTACAATGAGCAGTTCTTC. The encoded protein is CAISGLGSGSSYNEQFF.

This clone was recorded a few times. The chain uses TRBV11-2 and TRBJ2-5; D ambiguous. Looked up from germline, CDR1 is SGHAT and CDR2 is FQNNGV. V lost 6 bases, J lost 5 bases, and 7 bases lay in between. The CDR3 spans 11 residues. Written as DNA, the CDR3 is TGTGCCAGCAGGGTGAGGGAGACCCAGTACTTC. It specifies CASRVRETQYF.

The gene calls are TRBV6-5 and TRBJ1-5, with D unclear. This CDR3 is built from 14 residues. Trimming cost V 3 bases and J 7 bases, with 13 bases left between them. CDR1 MNHEY and CDR2 SVGAGI come from the germline V gene. The CDR3 protein is CASSYNLRGQPQHF. The CDR3 nucleotides read TGTGCCAGCAGTTATAATTTACGAGGCCAGCCCCAGCATTTT.

This chain connects TRBV5-5 to TRBJ1-2, with 9 bases fitting TRBD1. This CDR3 region has 14 residues. From germline, CDR1 is SGHKS and CDR2 YYEKEE (reference sequence). V was clipped by 3 bases and J by 4 bases; unmatched bases: 4. DNA for the CDR3: TGTGCCAGCAGCTGGACAGGGGAGGGCTATGGCTACACCTTC. As protein: CASSWTGEGYGYTF.

The CDR3 DNA reads as TGTGCCAGCGCAACGCGAGGGGGCTTCAACAATGAGCAGTTCTTC. The encoded protein is CASATRGGFNNEQFF. This rearrangement joins TRBV6-6 to TRBJ2-1, with 7 bases that match TRBD1. V trimming: 8 bases; J trimming: 5 bases; junction bases outside the gene matches: 12. CDR1 and CDR2 (germline): MNHNY, SVGAGI (reference sequence). The CDR3 has 15 residues.

This chain joins TRBV7-8 and TRBJ1-5, with 11 bases matching TRBD1. The trim removed 2 bases at V and 7 bases at J, leaving 7 bases unmatched. Per the germline V gene, CDR1 is SGHVS and CDR2 is FQNEAQ. CDR3 length: 16 amino acids. The CDR3 here is CASSLLGQGVGQPQHF. In DNA form, the CDR3 reads TGTGCCAGCAGCTTACTGGGACAGGGGGTGGGGCAGCCCCAGCATTTT.

The chain recombines TRBV5-1 with TRBJ1-1; TRBD1 aligns across 7 bases. The J segment lost 0 bases and the V segment lost 6 bases, leaving 2 bases of the junction unmatched. Germline V gene sequence: CDR1 SGHRS, CDR2 YFSETQ. The CDR3 spans 13 residues. CDR3 amino acids: CASNRGMNTEAFF. The CDR3 region has the DNA TGCGCCAGCAACAGGGGAATGAACACTGAAGCTTTCTTT.

This clone was seen a single time. The chain links TRBV25-1 to TRBJ1-1, with D perhaps matching TRBD1 (6 bases). CDR1 and CDR2 from the germline V gene are MGHDK and SYGVNS. V lost 1 base, J lost 4 bases, and 13 bases lay in between. The CDR3 contains 15 residues. CDR3 amino acids: CASSESWGAGTEAFF. The CDR3 bases are TGTGCCAGCAGTGAATCCTGGGGGGCGGGCACTGAAGCTTTCTTT.

V usage is TRBV28 and J usage is TRBJ1-1; the D is unclear. Trimming cost V 1 base and J 5 bases, with 11 bases left between them. Germline values: CDR1 MDHEN, CDR2 SYDVKM. The CDR3 loop spans 14 amino acids. The CDR3 is CASSLLFERTEAFF. DNA for the CDR3: TGTGCCAGCAGTTTATTGTTCGAGCGAACTGAAGCTTTCTTT.

V is TRBV10-3 and J is TRBJ2-3, with D maybe TRBD1 (7 bases). Between the trimmed V and J ends, which lost 6 bases and 6 bases, there was a span of 13 bases. The CDR3 length is 13 residues. Germline V gives CDR1 ENHRY, CDR2 SYGVKD. The CDR3 bases are TGTGCCATCAGGGAGGGGGCAGAGGATACGCAGTATTTT. Encoded protein: CAIREGAEDTQYF.

The V call is TRBV5-7, the J call TRBJ2-1, with a weak D call TRBD2 (5 bases). TRBV5-7 is reported as an ORF; its role is uncertain. This CDR3 comprises 16 residues. V shed 4 bases and J shed 5 bases, with 19 bases lying between them. The CDR3 coding sequence is TGTGCCAGCAGCCCGACCGGGATCTTGACCGACAATGAGCAGTTCTTC. It specifies CASSPTGILTDNEQFF.

The chain carries TRBV28 and TRBJ1-1; possibly TRBD1 for D (5 bases). Germline assignment: CDR1 MDHEN and CDR2 SYDVKM. V dropped 0 bases and J dropped 4 bases, with 9 bases sitting between them. There are 14 residues in the CDR3. The CDR3 coding sequence is TGTGCCAGCAGTTTATGGGGGGAGGGCACTGAAGCTTTCTTT. Translation: CASSLWGEGTEAFF.

J is TRBJ1-1 and V is TRBV4-1; D gene ambiguous. This CDR3 comprises 13 residues. Germline V gene lookup returns CDR1 MGHRA and CDR2 YSYEKL. V was trimmed by 2 bases and J by 10 bases, leaving 14 bases between them. The CDR3 protein is CASSQPPHTGAFF. The CDR3 DNA reads as TGCGCCAGCAGCCAACCTCCACACACCGGAGCTTTCTTT.

This sequence joins TRBV5-1 and TRBJ1-1, with D perhaps TRBD1 (6 bases). V was shortened by 4 bases and J by 6 bases, with 19 bases between the two germline ends. This CDR3 is 15 amino acids long. Germline-derived CDR1 and CDR2 are SGHRS and YFSETQ. The CDR3 DNA reads as TGCGCCAGCAGCCCAAGGACAGACAGGTCTGCTGAAGCTTTCTTT. Protein product: CASSPRTDRSAEAFF. The full variable domain, rest sourced from reference TRBV5-1 and TRBJ1-1, is KAGVTQTPRYLIKTRGQQVTLSCSPISGHRSVSWYQQTPGQGLQFLFEYFSETQRNKGNFPGRFSGRQFSNSRSEMNVSTLELGDSALYLCASSPRTDRSAEAFFGQGTRLTVV.

This chain links TRBV9 with TRBJ1-5; D unresolved. This CDR3 has 15 residues. Trimming took 0 bases from V and 7 from J, leaving 14 bases between them. The germline V gene has CDR1 SGDLS and CDR2 YYNGEE. CDR3 sequence reads: CASSVVGLLGQPQHF. CDR3 DNA: TGTGCCAGCAGCGTAGTAGGCCTGCTGGGGCAGCCCCAGCATTTT.

The chain has TRBV7-3 and TRBJ2-2, with 8 bases fitting TRBD1. The V segment lost 6 bases and the J segment 5 bases; nucleotides outside the gene matches: 14. The germline V gene encodes CDR1 SGHTA and CDR2 FQGTGA. The CDR3 has 17 amino acids. CDR3 loop: CASRRRNQGAKTGELFF. The CDR3 coding sequence is TGTGCCAGCAGGCGCCGAAACCAGGGGGCTAAAACCGGGGAGCTGTTTTTT.

As DNA, the CDR3 is TGTGCCAGCAGCGAGCCCCGCGGGAGCACAGATACGCAGTATTTT. It specifies CASSEPRGSTDTQYF. The V gene is TRBV6-5, the J gene TRBJ2-3; a possible D gene is TRBD2 (5 bases). The CDR3 has 15 amino acids. Germline V gene sequence: CDR1 MNHEY, CDR2 SVGAGI. Trimming cost V 6 bases and J 0 bases, with 13 bases left between them.

A word on this clone: Different DNA sequences within this sample yield the same CDR3. The V and J genes are TRBV28 and TRBJ2-7; TRBD1 aligns across 7 bases. CDR1 is MDHEN, CDR2 SYDVKM, per germline. V dropped 4 bases and J dropped 2; count of bases not matched to a gene: 5. The CDR3 has 14 amino acids. CDR3 coding DNA: TGTGCCAGCAGTTCGCCCGGACAGGCCTACGAGCAGTACTTC. Its translation: CASSSPGQAYEQYF.

The J gene is TRBJ1-2, the V gene TRBV6-6; D uncertain. Trimming removed 6 bases at V and 2 bases at J, with 13 bases between. This CDR3 has 14 residues. CDR1 MNHNY and CDR2 SVGAGI come from the germline V gene (reference sequence). Written as DNA, the CDR3 is TGTGCCAGCAGCCGACTGAAGCTGAACTATGGCTACACCTTC. This encodes CASSRLKLNYGYTF.

The genes are TRBV5-1 and TRBJ2-5, with 7 nucleotides matching TRBD1. The CDR3 is 17 amino acids. The germline gives CDR1 SGHRS, CDR2 YFSETQ. Losses at the gene ends were 4 bases for V and 2 bases for J; bases not matched to a gene: 14. CDR3 sequence reads: CASSRQGASPHQETQYF. CDR3 DNA sequence: TGCGCCAGCAGCCGACAGGGCGCGAGTCCCCATCAAGAGACCCAGTACTTC.

The chain has TRBV5-1 and TRBJ2-3; D possibly matches TRBD1 or TRBD2 (5 bases each). The CDR3 is 16 residues long. V shed 4 bases and J shed 8 bases, with 23 bases lying between them. Germline V gene data show CDR1 as SGHRS and CDR2 as YFSETQ. CDR3 DNA: TGCGCCAGCAGCCAAGAGGGACCCCAATTGCGCGGTACGCAGTATTTT. Translation: CASSQEGPQLRGTQYF.

This chain uses TRBV13 with TRBJ2-5; 9 bases are a match to TRBD2. V lost 4 bases and J lost 2; bases outside the gene matches: 8. Germline V gene sequence: CDR1 PRHDT, CDR2 FYEKMQ (reference sequence). This CDR3 comprises 16 residues. CDR3 DNA: TGTGCCAGCAGCTCACTCCGGCGGGGGGGGCAAGAGACCCAGTACTTC. This encodes CASSSLRRGGQETQYF.

This chain links TRBV5-1 with TRBJ2-7, with TRBD1 matching over 7 bases. The germline V gene encodes CDR1 SGHRS and CDR2 YFSETQ. CDR3 length equals 15 residues. The V segment lost 2 bases and the J segment 2 bases; nucleotides outside the gene matches: 7. In DNA form, the CDR3 reads TGCGCCAGCAGCTTTCAAGGGGACAGAACCTACGAGCAGTACTTC. Translation gives CASSFQGDRTYEQYF.

The chain employs TRBV19 and TRBJ1-3, with D possibly being TRBD1 (6 bases). Germline assignment: CDR1 LNHDA and CDR2 SQIVND (reference sequence). V gave up 3 bases and J gave up 0 bases, with 12 bases separating them. The CDR3 sequence is 16 residues long. CDR3 nucleotides: TGTGCCAGTAGTATCCTAGGACAGAGCTCTGGAAACACCATATATTTT. Translation gives CASSILGQSSGNTIYF.

The chain has TRBV10-3 and TRBJ2-2; TRBD1 matches at 7 bases. V shed 3 bases and J 13 bases; nucleotides not matched to a gene: 11. CDR3 length: 14 amino acids. Germline values: CDR1 ENHRY, CDR2 SYGVKD. For the CDR3, the DNA is TGTGCCATCAGTGACGGGGTCAGGGGGACCGGGCTGTTTTTT. This translates into CAISDGVRGTGLFF.

In its sample, this clone was seen once. The V call is TRBV4-1, the J call TRBJ2-7; D could derive from TRBD1 or TRBD2 (5 bases each). The V end was cut by 2 bases, the J end by 3 bases, with 14 bases between. Germline CDR1 reads MGHRA; CDR2 reads YSYEKL. The CDR3 has 15 residues. CDR3 in amino acids: CASSQLTGTVYEQYF. DNA for the CDR3: TGCGCCAGCAGCCAACTCACCGGGACGGTCTACGAGCAGTACTTC.

The rearrangement links TRBV4-1 to TRBJ2-1; D is unclear. This CDR3 has 16 residues. The germline V and J ends were trimmed by 1 base and 2 bases, with 12 bases remaining between them. Per the germline V gene, CDR1 is MGHRA and CDR2 is YSYEKL. In nucleotides, the CDR3 is TGCGCCAGCAGCCAAGGAGACTTGACCCCCTACAATGAGCAGTTCTTC. This gives the protein CASSQGDLTPYNEQFF.

V gene TRBV19 combines with J gene TRBJ2-7, with D hard to call. This CDR3 is built from 16 residues. Germline values: CDR1 LNHDA, CDR2 SQIVND (reference sequence). The ends were cut back, 3 bases at V and 0 bases at J, with 15 bases in the middle. CDR3 region: CASSMLWVTTSYEQYF. Here the CDR3 DNA reads TGTGCCAGTAGTATGTTATGGGTCACAACCTCCTACGAGCAGTACTTC.